Below, 17 T cell receptor beta chains from the same sample are listed, as sequenced in a study of vaccination effects on CD4 cells after COVID-19. Antigens of these TCRs are unknown. Under the ViraFEST assay, PBMC were stimulated with viral peptide pools so that antigen-specific CD4+ T cells expanded. Sequencing was performed afterwards. Culture lasted about ten days before CD4+ T cell isolation. Vaccine recipients lacked prior SARS-CoV-2 infection and had negative nucleocapsid antibodies. Generated by immunoSEQ multiplex PCR, the TCRdb table keeps only in-frame clones and is missing some. The sample has 65,000 or so clones, roughly 76% seen once. The source was CD4+ T cells from PBMCs cultured with HCoV-NL63 spike peptides, collected before COVID-19 vaccination. These receptors were taken from a human donor who received a COVID-19 vaccine.

This clone was detected a few times. The chain uses TRBV30 and TRBJ2-2; D unclear. The germline V gene has CDR1 GTSNPN and CDR2 SVGIG (reference sequence). V lost 3 bases and J 1 base, leaving 3 bases between the germline ends. The CDR3 covers 12 residues. CDR3 sequence reads: CAWSRNTGELFF. In nucleotides, the CDR3 is TGTGCCTGGAGCAGGAACACCGGGGAGCTGTTTTTT.

This chain links TRBV7-2 with TRBJ2-4; 7 bases fit TRBD1. This CDR3 has 15 residues. V was clipped by 5 bases and J by 4 bases; unmatched bases: 8. The germline V gene has CDR1 SGHTA and CDR2 FQGNSA. The CDR3 DNA follows: TGTGCCAGCAGCCACCAGGGACAGCTAAAAAACATTCAGTACTTC. This gives the protein CASSHQGQLKNIQYF.

The chain recombines TRBV19 with TRBJ2-2; D is ambiguous. V lost 6 bases and J 6 bases, leaving 11 bases between the germline ends. The CDR3 extends over 13 amino acids. Germline CDR1 LNHDA, CDR2 SQIVND (reference sequence). CDR3 sequence: CASSRTSAGELFF. For the CDR3, the DNA is TGTGCCAGTAGCCGAACAAGCGCCGGGGAGCTGTTTTTT.

V and J are TRBV15 and TRBJ1-5; D remains unclear. CDR3 length: 16 residues. Trimming shortened V by 0 bases and J by 3 bases, and 12 bases separated the two germline ends. The V gene's germline CDR1 is LNHNV and CDR2 YYDKDF (reference sequence). The CDR3 loop is CATSRDATVSNQPQHF. CDR3 nucleotides: TGTGCCACCAGCAGAGATGCGACGGTTTCCAATCAGCCCCAGCATTTT. Combining the CDR3 with reference TRBV15 and TRBJ1-5 gives the whole variable domain DAMVIQNPRYQVTQFGKPVTLSCSQTLNHNVMYWYQQKSSQAPKLLFHYYDKDFNNEADTPDNFQSRRPNTSFCFLDIRSPGLGDTAMYLCATSRDATVSNQPQHFGDGTRLSIL.

The DNA of the CDR3 is TGTGCCAGCAGTGAAGCCTACAGGGATACGCAGTATTTT. Translation gives CASSEAYRDTQYF. The chain is built from TRBV6-1 and TRBJ2-3, with D possibly matching TRBD1 (5 bases). The germline gives CDR1 MNHNS, CDR2 SASEGT. CDR3 length: 13 amino acids. Deletions cut 0 bases from V and 6 bases from J, with 7 bases between.

The genes are TRBV24-1 and TRBJ1-1; D is undetermined. The CDR3 sequence is 15 residues long. Per germline, CDR1 KGHDR and CDR2 SFDVKD. The V end lost 3 bases, the J end lost 0 bases, and 10 bases lay between the germline ends. In DNA, the CDR3 is TGTGCCACCAGTGATGGCAGCCTTATGAACACTGAAGCTTTCTTT. This encodes CATSDGSLMNTEAFF.

The table lists this clone with a count of one. The V call is TRBV30, the J call TRBJ1-3, with a possible D match to TRBD1 (6 bases). There are 15 residues in the CDR3. The V gene lost 2 bases and the J gene lost 1 base, with 12 bases spanning the gap. Germline V gives CDR1 GTSNPN, CDR2 SVGIG (reference sequence). In DNA form, the CDR3 reads TGTGCCTGGAGTACCACAGGGTTTTCTGGAAACACCATATATTTT. Translation: CAWSTTGFSGNTIYF.

This clone came up once. Germline and junction disagree at one end, which may indicate a read error. The chain uses TRBV10-3 and TRBJ2-1; D not resolved. Per germline, CDR1 ENHRY and CDR2 SYGVKD. The CDR3 has 12 residues. The CDR3 sequence: CAVGLDYNEQFF. In DNA form, the CDR3 reads TGCGCCGTAGGCCTTGACTACAATGAGCAGTTCTTC.

V usage is TRBV6-2 or TRBV6-3 and J usage is TRBJ2-3, with TRBD1 identical over 9 bases. This CDR3 comprises 15 residues. The J segment lost 0 bases and the V segment lost 4 bases, leaving 2 bases of the junction unmatched. From germline, CDR1 is MNHEY and CDR2 SVGEGT. The CDR3 coding sequence is TGTGCCAGCAGTTTAGGACAGGGGAGCACAGATACGCAGTATTTT. Translated: CASSLGQGSTDTQYF.

The chain employs TRBV10-3 and TRBJ2-1, with TRBD1 identical over 8 bases. Germline V gene data show CDR1 as ENHRY and CDR2 as SYGVKD. This CDR3 contains 14 residues. V gave up 6 bases and J gave up 6 bases; unmatched junction bases: 7. Here the CDR3 reads CAISGQGGSNEQFF. The CDR3 DNA reads TGTGCCATCAGCGGACAGGGTGGGAGCAATGAGCAGTTCTTC.

The chain combines TRBV7-2 with TRBJ2-5; a possible D gene is TRBD2 (6 bases). The CDR3 has 14 residues. The germline CDR1 and CDR2 sequences are SGHTA and FQGNSA. Trimming left V 5 bases short and J 8 bases short, with 18 bases between. CDR3 loop: CASSPRGGTSTQYF. The DNA of the CDR3 is TGTGCCAGCAGCCCCCGTGGGGGGACGAGTACCCAGTACTTC.

The CDR3 DNA is TGCGCCAGCAGTGAGTCTCTAGCGGGGGCATACAATGAGCAGTTCTTC. Amino acid sequence: CASSESLAGAYNEQFF. This sequence joins TRBV10-1 and TRBJ2-1; 10 bases line up with TRBD2. The CDR3 length is 16 residues. After removal of 0 bases from V and 4 bases from J, the junction contained 3 bases not matched to a gene. CDR1 is WNHNN, CDR2 SYGVQD, per germline (reference sequence).

The chain uses TRBV7-2 and TRBJ1-5; D not resolved. This CDR3 comprises 12 residues. Germline CDR1 SGHTA, CDR2 FQGNSA. The germline V and J ends were trimmed by 4 bases and 4 bases, with 5 bases remaining between them. The CDR3 DNA follows: TGTGCCAGCAGCTCCATAAATCAGCCCCAGCATTTT. Protein product: CASSSINQPQHF. Full variable domain (remainder filled in from reference TRBV7-2 and TRBJ1-5): GAGVSQSPSNKVTEKGKDVELRCDPISGHTALYWYRQSLGQGLEFLIYFQGNSAPDKSGLPSDRFSAERTGGSVSTLTIQRTQQEDSAVYLCASSSINQPQHFGDGTRLSIL.

This clone was recorded a few times. The genes are TRBV27 and TRBJ1-5; D unresolved. Germline values: CDR1 MNHEY, CDR2 SMNVEV (reference sequence). V was cut by 8 bases and J by 6 bases, with 20 bases left in between. The CDR3 covers 15 residues. The CDR3 nucleotides are TGTGCCAGCGGCTTAGTAGGAGGGCCTTCTCAGCCCCAGCATTTT. Amino acid sequence: CASGLVGGPSQPQHF.

This clone has just a few counts. The chain has TRBV19 and TRBJ1-5; D may be TRBD1 (5 bases). The CDR3 contains 15 residues. Looked up from germline, CDR1 is LNHDA and CDR2 is SQIVND (reference sequence). V lost 7 bases to trimming and J lost 0 bases, with 13 bases between them. As DNA, the CDR3 is TGTGCCAGTACCCGCTACGGGACTAGCAATCAGCCCCAGCATTTT. Protein sequence: CASTRYGTSNQPQHF.

The chain joins TRBV5-1 to TRBJ2-3, with D hard to call. This CDR3 comprises 14 residues. Germline V gene sequence: CDR1 SGHRS, CDR2 YFSETQ. Trimming left V 0 bases short and J 6 bases short, with 11 bases between. The CDR3: CASSLGPVRDTQYF. The CDR3 DNA reads TGCGCCAGCAGCTTGGGACCCGTCAGGGATACGCAGTATTTT.

V is TRBV14 and J is TRBJ2-5; a weak D match, TRBD2 (6 bases). This CDR3 is 13 amino acids long. Deletions cut 6 bases from V and 7 bases from J, with 15 bases between. Germline V gene sequence: CDR1 SGHDN, CDR2 FVKESK. The DNA of the CDR3 is TGTGCCAGCAGTCGGAACGCGGAGGGGACCCAGTACTTC. Its protein is CASSRNAEGTQYF.